Shown below are 17 T cell receptor beta chains from a single sample sequenced in a study of patients and donors after allogeneic stem cell transplantation. TCRdb called the RT-PCR reads again in MiXCR, with one record for every CDR3 protein. The table records about 160,000 distinct CDR3 sequences, over 25% of them present only once. The specimen was blood, either unsorted or a sorted T cell fraction (not recorded which). All receptors come from a human donor who was either an allogeneic HSCT recipient or a stem cell or donor lymphocyte infusion donor (not recorded which). It is not recorded whose cells these are; they may come from a transplant donor.

This clonotype was seen a handful of times. J is TRBJ2-5 and V is TRBV24-1; possible D gene TRBD1, 5 bases. There are 13 residues in the CDR3. The germline V gene encodes CDR1 KGHDR and CDR2 SFDVKD. The V and J ends lost 9 bases and 6 bases respectively, with 16 bases between them. CDR3 loop: CATGRGAIKTQYF. The CDR3 DNA follows: TGTGCCACCGGAAGGGGCGCGATAAAGACCCAGTACTTC.

The rearrangement links TRBV7-9 to TRBJ2-7; D gene ambiguous. Trimming removed 5 bases from V and 4 bases from J, with 21 bases in between. There are 16 residues in the CDR3. Germline CDR1 reads SEHNR; CDR2 reads FQNEAQ (reference sequence). The CDR3 reads CASSPPVDPWVYEQYF. The CDR3 DNA reads TGTGCCAGCAGCCCCCCGGTGGACCCATGGGTTTACGAGCAGTACTTC.

The rearrangement joins TRBV5-5 to TRBJ2-3; 7 bases line up with TRBD1. Germline CDR1 SGHKS, CDR2 YYEKEE (reference sequence). After removal of 9 bases from V and 5 bases from J, the junction contained 6 bases not matched to a gene. The CDR3 consists of 12 residues. The CDR3 DNA sequence: TGTGCCACCGGGACAGTAAGAGATACGCAGTATTTT. As protein: CATGTVRDTQYF.

V gene TRBV7-9 combines with J gene TRBJ2-1; 8 nucleotides line up with TRBD1. CDR1 is SEHNR, CDR2 FQNEAQ, per germline (reference sequence). The CDR3 spans 18 residues. With 5 bases clipped from V and 8 bases from J, the junction kept 20 bases outside the gene matches. Written as DNA, the CDR3 is TGTGCCAGCAGCCCACCTCGGGGCGGGACAGGCAACAGCGATGAGCAGTTCTTC. Its translation: CASSPPRGGTGNSDEQFF.

This rearrangement joins TRBV5-6 to TRBJ2-1; the D is unclear. V lost 0 bases and J lost 10, with 8 bases in between. The CDR3 covers 12 residues. CDR1 is SGHDT and CDR2 is YYEEEE in the germline V gene. The DNA for the CDR3 is TGTGCCAGCAGCTTGGATAGAGTCGAGCAGTTCTTC. As protein: CASSLDRVEQFF. Complete variable domain (other parts from reference TRBV5-6 and TRBJ2-1): DAGVTQSPTHLIKTRGQQVTLRCSPKSGHDTVSWYQQALGQGPQFIFQYYEEEERQRGNFPDRFSGHQFPNYSSELNVNALLLGDSALYLCASSLDRVEQFFGPGTRLTVL.

The rearrangement uses TRBV30 and TRBJ1-5; weak D call: TRBD1 (5 bases). CDR3 length equals 13 residues. Per the germline V gene, CDR1 is GTSNPN and CDR2 is SVGIG (reference sequence). V lost 0 bases to trimming and J lost 10 bases, with 13 bases between them. CDR3 residues: CAWSVHRDGPQHF. The CDR3 coding sequence is TGTGCCTGGAGTGTCCACCGGGACGGCCCCCAGCATTTT.

The CDR3 is CASISTYEQYF. The CDR3 DNA sequence: TGTGCCAGCATCTCCACCTACGAGCAGTACTTC. The chain is built from TRBV28 and TRBJ2-7; D is undetermined. Trimming took off 7 bases at V and 2 bases at J, with 6 bases between the two ends. The CDR3 is 11 residues long. Germline CDR1 is MDHEN and CDR2 is SYDVKM.

This clonotype was detected a few times. The chain has TRBV12-3 or TRBV12-4 and TRBJ2-1, with TRBD2 matching over 9 bases. V gave up 3 bases and J gave up 2 bases; unmatched junction bases: 5. This CDR3 is 16 amino acids long. DNA of the CDR3: TGTGCCAGCAGTTTCGAGGGACTAGCACCCTACAATGAGCAGTTCTTC. It translates to CASSFEGLAPYNEQFF.

This clonotype was counted a few times. The J gene is TRBJ2-7, the V gene TRBV25-1; 7 bases agree with TRBD1. The CDR3 runs 13 residues. V was pared by 4 bases and J by 1 base, with 1 base of the junction left unmatched. Germline V gene data show CDR1 as MGHDK and CDR2 as SYGVNS. The CDR3 coding sequence is TGTGCCAGCAGTGCGACAGGGTCCTACGAGCAGTACTTC. It is translated as CASSATGSYEQYF.

The rearrangement joins TRBV6-2 or TRBV6-3 to TRBJ2-7; D ambiguous. Looked up from germline, CDR1 is MNHEY and CDR2 is SVGEGT. There are 14 residues in the CDR3. V lost 2 bases and J 2 bases, leaving 10 bases between the germline ends. The CDR3 sequence: CASSYNRPTYEQYF. CDR3 nucleotides: TGTGCCAGCAGTTACAATAGACCGACCTACGAGCAGTACTTC.

This clonotype was observed a handful of times. This rearrangement joins TRBV25-1 to TRBJ2-5, with D maybe TRBD2 (5 bases). Trimming removed 0 bases from V and 3 bases from J, with 14 bases in between. This CDR3 is built from 16 residues. CDR1 is MGHDK, CDR2 SYGVNS, per germline. DNA for the CDR3: TGTGCCAGCAGTGAATATGGGATCGGGGTTAAAGAGACCCAGTACTTC. Its protein is CASSEYGIGVKETQYF.

The rearrangement links TRBV20-1 to TRBJ2-1; 8 nucleotides match TRBD2. The germline V gene has CDR1 DFQATT and CDR2 SNEGSKA (reference sequence). The CDR3 is 15 residues long. Trimming at V came to 3 bases and at J to 8 bases, leaving 12 bases not matched to a gene. The CDR3 here is CSASVTGGPGDEQFF. The CDR3 coding sequence is TGCAGTGCTAGTGTGACGGGAGGGCCGGGGGATGAGCAGTTCTTC.

CDR3 DNA: TGCAGCATTTATAACGGGAGGCGGGGGGAGCAGTTCTTC. Its protein is CSIYNGRRGEQFF. The V and J genes are TRBV20-1 and TRBJ2-1; 7 bases fit TRBD2. This CDR3 contains 13 residues. Germline CDR1 reads DFQATT; CDR2 reads SNEGSKA (reference sequence).

This clonotype has ten or more counts. The chain couples TRBV10-3 to TRBJ1-2; a possible D gene is TRBD1 (6 bases). The V end was cut by 4 bases, the J end by 4 bases, with 16 bases between. The germline V gene has CDR1 ENHRY and CDR2 SYGVKD. CDR3 length equals 15 residues. The CDR3 DNA sequence: TGTGCCATCAGTGGTGGGGGCACCTTCCCCTATGGCTACACCTTC. Its translation is CAISGGGTFPYGYTF.

The V gene is TRBV20-1, the J gene TRBJ2-7, with 8 bases identical to TRBD1. Germline V gene lookup returns CDR1 DFQATT and CDR2 SNEGSKA (reference sequence). The CDR3 has 12 amino acids. V lost 5 bases to trimming and J lost 2 bases; unmatched junction nucleotides: 2. CDR3 loop: CSASGQAYEQYF. CDR3 DNA: TGCAGTGCTTCGGGACAGGCCTACGAGCAGTACTTC.

In its sample, this clonotype was seen a few times. The rearrangement links TRBV6-5 to TRBJ2-7; D might be TRBD1 (6 bases). Looked up from germline, CDR1 is MNHEY and CDR2 is SVGAGI. Trimming cost V 5 bases and J 4 bases, with 9 bases left between them. CDR3 length: 12 residues. The CDR3 reads CASSQGRYEQYF. CDR3 nucleotide sequence: TGTGCCAGCAGTCAGGGGCGGTACGAGCAGTACTTC.

This clonotype has only a few counts. The rearrangement links TRBV5-1 to TRBJ1-4; D perhaps matches TRBD1 (6 bases). V dropped 6 bases and J dropped 6 bases, with 18 bases sitting between them. Germline CDR1 SGHRS, CDR2 YFSETQ. The length of the CDR3 is 15 residues. CDR3 sequence: CASTSLGARDEKLFF. CDR3 nucleotide sequence: TGCGCCAGCACCTCGCTGGGGGCAAGGGATGAAAAACTGTTTTTT. The full variable domain, with the rest looked up from reference TRBV5-1 and TRBJ1-4, is KAGVTQTPRYLIKTRGQQVTLSCSPISGHRSVSWYQQTPGQGLQFLFEYFSETQRNKGNFPGRFSGRQFSNSRSEMNVSTLELGDSALYLCASTSLGARDEKLFFGSGTQLSVL.